A single sample is the source of the 29 T cell receptor beta chains below, sequenced in a study of cytomegalovirus exposure and HLA in healthy donors. Primers: 60 Vbeta forward and 13 Jbeta reverse. Assay used: immunoSEQ multiplex PCR; TCRdb lists only in-frame clones, some missing. In total, the table holds 190,000 or so clones. Material for sequencing was PBMCs. These receptors were obtained from a boy aged 10-17 years in good health and CMV-seronegative.

V is TRBV7-2 and J is TRBJ1-3; 9 nucleotides line up with TRBD1. V gave up 6 bases and J gave up 5 bases; unmatched junction bases: 11. The germline gives CDR1 SGHTA, CDR2 FQGNSA. CDR3 size: 16 residues. Here the CDR3 DNA reads TGTGCCAGCAGGCCTCCGGGACAGGGACCTAGAAACACCATATATTTT. Translation: CASRPPGQGPRNTIYF. Looking up the rest from reference TRBV7-2 and TRBJ1-3 gives the full variable domain: GAGVSQSPSNKVTEKGKDVELRCDPISGHTALYWYRQSLGQGLEFLIYFQGNSAPDKSGLPSDRFSAERTGGSVSTLTIQRTQQEDSAVYLCASRPPGQGPRNTIYFGEGSWLTVV.

The J gene is TRBJ1-2, the V gene TRBV5-4, with 10 bases identical to TRBD1. V was pared by 0 bases and J by 4 bases, with 6 bases of the junction left unmatched. Per the germline V gene, CDR1 is SGHNT and CDR2 is YYREEE (reference sequence). This CDR3 region has 16 residues. This CDR3 reads CASSLAKTGGAYGYTF. DNA of the CDR3: TGTGCCAGCAGCTTGGCTAAGACAGGGGGCGCCTATGGCTACACCTTC.

The V call is TRBV9, the J call TRBJ1-2; D unclear. Germline V lookup: CDR1 SGDLS, CDR2 YYNGEE. The CDR3 spans 14 residues. Between the trimmed V and J ends, which lost 2 bases and 4 bases, there was a span of 12 bases. CDR3 amino acids: CASSVNWARYGYTF. The CDR3 DNA follows: TGTGCCAGCAGCGTGAATTGGGCCCGCTATGGCTACACCTTC.

This chain joins TRBV2 and TRBJ2-7, with 8 bases that match TRBD2. The CDR3 consists of 14 residues. Germline V gene sequence: CDR1 SNHLY, CDR2 FYNNEI. The ends lost 5 bases at V and 2 bases at J; junction bases unmatched: 5. The CDR3 is CASSYSGVAYEQYF. The CDR3 DNA reads TGTGCCAGCAGTTATAGCGGGGTAGCCTACGAGCAGTACTTC.

The chain joins TRBV6-1 to TRBJ2-7; the D gene is possibly TRBD1 (6 bases). Germline loops: CDR1 MNHNS, CDR2 SASEGT. V dropped 2 bases and J dropped 1 base, with 9 bases sitting between them. This CDR3 comprises 14 residues. The CDR3 sequence: CASSEIGQSYEQYF. CDR3 in DNA: TGTGCCAGCAGTGAAATCGGACAGTCCTACGAGCAGTACTTC.

The chain combines TRBV27 with TRBJ1-1; the D gene is possibly TRBD1 (6 bases). The CDR3 runs 13 residues. Germline V lookup: CDR1 MNHEY, CDR2 SMNVEV (reference sequence). V was shortened by 6 bases and J by 6 bases, with 14 bases between the two germline ends. CDR3 sequence: CASSLLKGAEAFF. The CDR3 DNA reads as TGTGCCAGCAGCCTCCTCAAGGGGGCTGAAGCTTTCTTT.

The CDR3 sequence is CASPRTGGLETQYF. In nucleotides, the CDR3 is TGTGCCAGCCCAAGGACAGGGGGCTTAGAGACCCAGTACTTC. This chain links TRBV2 with TRBJ2-5, with 11 bases matching TRBD1. Germline V gene lookup returns CDR1 SNHLY and CDR2 FYNNEI. V lost 8 bases to trimming and J lost 4 bases; unmatched junction nucleotides: 6. This CDR3 region has 14 residues.

V gene TRBV5-6 combines with J gene TRBJ2-1; 16 positions agree with TRBD2. CDR3 length: 17 amino acids. Trimming at V came to 0 bases and at J to 8 bases, leaving 5 bases not matched to a gene. CDR1 is SGHDT and CDR2 is YYEEEE in the germline V gene. The CDR3 loop reads CASSLDGTSGGAYEQFF. CDR3 bases: TGTGCCAGCAGCTTGGACGGGACTAGCGGGGGGGCATATGAGCAGTTCTTC.

The chain employs TRBV7-9 and TRBJ2-7; TRBD1 aligns across 11 bases. Germline V gene sequence: CDR1 SEHNR, CDR2 FQNEAQ (reference sequence). Losses at the gene ends were 4 bases for V and 1 base for J; bases not matched to a gene: 3. This CDR3 contains 15 residues. The CDR3 DNA reads TGTGCCAGCAGCTCGGACAGGGGGCGTTCCTACGAGCAGTACTTC. Its protein product is CASSSDRGRSYEQYF.

The chain uses TRBV9 and TRBJ2-7, with D possibly TRBD1 on 5 matching bases. The CDR3 has 15 amino acids. V gave up 1 base and J gave up 2 bases, with 13 bases separating them. Looked up from germline, CDR1 is SGDLS and CDR2 is YYNGEE. This CDR3 reads CASSVQGRFPYEQYF. CDR3 coding DNA: TGTGCCAGCAGCGTACAGGGCCGCTTCCCCTACGAGCAGTACTTC.

Concerning this clone itself: The CDR3 carries no conserved terminal phenylalanine or tryptophan, so it likely arises from a read error. It is unclear where the CDR3 begins or ends on the DNA, so no DNA is shown, and the CDR3 is as TCRdb lists it. V gene TRBV1 combines with J gene TRBJ2-3; the table's D call, TRBD2, was not checked against the DNA. TRBV1 is classified as a pseudogene. The CDR3 has 13 residues if both end residues are counted. The CDR3 is CTSSQVPSGGPGL.

CDR3 DNA: TGTGCCAGCAGTATGACACAGTTCACTGAAGCTTTCTTT. Encoded protein: CASSMTQFTEAFF. The chain combines TRBV27 with TRBJ1-1, with no clear D. This CDR3 is built from 13 residues. CDR1 and CDR2 from the germline V gene are MNHEY and SMNVEV (reference sequence). Trimming took off 5 bases at V and 4 bases at J, with 11 bases between the two ends.

This sequence joins TRBV6-6 and TRBJ2-7; maybe TRBD1 (5 bases). The V and J ends lost 0 bases and 2 bases respectively, with 14 bases between them. This CDR3 contains 16 residues. In germline, CDR1 is MNHNY, CDR2 SVGAGI (reference sequence). The DNA of the CDR3 is TGTGCCAGCAGTTACTCGACGGCAGACAGAGCCTACGAGCAGTACTTC. Protein sequence: CASSYSTADRAYEQYF.

The gene calls are TRBV7-9 and TRBJ2-1; 7 nucleotides agree with TRBD1. Trimming took 2 bases from V and 5 from J; bases not matched to a gene: 9. Germline V gene data show CDR1 as SEHNR and CDR2 as FQNEAQ (reference sequence). The CDR3 spans 16 residues. This chain's CDR3 is CASSLRPGQRDNEQFF. The CDR3 DNA sequence: TGTGCCAGCAGCTTAAGGCCGGGACAGAGGGACAATGAGCAGTTCTTC.

This sequence joins TRBV7-2 and TRBJ1-1; possible D gene TRBD1, 5 bases. This CDR3 is 13 amino acids long. V shed 5 bases and J shed 6 bases, with 13 bases lying between them. The germline CDR1 and CDR2 sequences are SGHTA and FQGNSA. In DNA, the CDR3 is TGTGCCAGCAGCCTACTCCAGGGATCTGAAGCTTTCTTT. Encoded protein: CASSLLQGSEAFF.

This sequence joins TRBV7-9 and TRBJ1-2; no reliable D call. V lost 3 bases to trimming and J lost 7 bases, with 15 bases between them. CDR1 SEHNR and CDR2 FQNEAQ come from the germline V gene (reference sequence). The CDR3 spans 14 residues. The DNA for the CDR3 is TGTGCCAGCAGCTTGGGATCGGAGGGTGGTGGCTACACCTTC. Residues: CASSLGSEGGGYTF.

This chain uses TRBV6-5 with TRBJ2-7, with 9 bases lining up with TRBD1. Trimming cost V 5 bases and J 5 bases; bases outside gene matches: 10. The CDR3 extends over 15 amino acids. Germline values: CDR1 MNHEY, CDR2 SVGAGI. The CDR3 region is CASSTIPGQGHEQYF. The CDR3 DNA reads as TGTGCCAGCAGTACCATTCCGGGACAGGGCCACGAGCAGTACTTC.

The J gene is TRBJ1-6, the V gene TRBV6-6, with TRBD1 matching over 9 bases. This CDR3 comprises 14 residues. V was clipped by 7 bases and J by 9 bases; unmatched bases: 7. Germline CDR1 MNHNY, CDR2 SVGAGI (reference sequence). Written as DNA, the CDR3 is TGTGCCAGCAACTTACAGGGGGCCGGTTCACCCCTCCACTTT. Translation gives CASNLQGAGSPLHF.

This chain joins TRBV5-6 and TRBJ1-3; D gene ambiguous. This CDR3 spans 17 amino acids. From germline, CDR1 is SGHDT and CDR2 YYEEEE. V was clipped by 4 bases and J by 0 bases, with 17 bases between them. The CDR3 nucleotides are TGTGCCAGCAGCCCGGCCCCGCGGGCCCTCTCTGGAAACACCATATATTTT. It codes for CASSPAPRALSGNTIYF.

This sequence joins TRBV15 and TRBJ2-4; D call uncertain. V was shortened by 0 bases and J by 13 bases, with 10 bases between the two germline ends. The CDR3 covers 12 residues. Germline V gene lookup returns CDR1 LNHNV and CDR2 YYDKDF (reference sequence). The CDR3 nucleotides read TGTGCCACCAGCAGAGATGAGTTCCTACAGTACTTC. Translation gives CATSRDEFLQYF. Complete variable domain (other parts from reference TRBV15 and TRBJ2-4): DAMVIQNPRYQVTQFGKPVTLSCSQTLNHNVMYWYQQKSSQAPKLLFHYYDKDFNNEADTPDNFQSRRPNTSFCFLDIRSPGLGDTAMYLCATSRDEFLQYFGAGTRLSVL.

The chain carries TRBV13 and TRBJ2-1; 8 bases line up with TRBD1. Germline loops: CDR1 PRHDT, CDR2 FYEKMQ (reference sequence). The CDR3 is 14 amino acids. J was trimmed by 7 bases and V by 7 bases; bases with no gene match: 9. The CDR3 nucleotides read TGTGCCAGCAACCCGGACAGGGAAAAAAATGAGCAGTTCTTC. It codes for CASNPDREKNEQFF. Full variable domain (remainder filled in from reference TRBV13 and TRBJ2-1): AAGVIQSPRHLIKEKRETATLKCYPIPRHDTVYWYQQGPGQDPQFLISFYEKMQSDKGSIPDRFSAQQFSDYHSELNMSSLELGDSALYFCASNPDREKNEQFFGPGTRLTVL.

This chain uses TRBV15 with TRBJ1-5, with a possible D match to TRBD1 (6 bases). Germline lookup yields CDR1 LNHNV and CDR2 YYDKDF (reference sequence). The CDR3 spans 16 residues. V was pared by 3 bases and J by 7 bases, with 19 bases between. CDR3: CATSRWGGGVGQPQHF. DNA of the CDR3: TGTGCCACCAGCAGGTGGGGAGGGGGAGTCGGGCAGCCCCAGCATTTT. The full variable domain, in which reference TRBV15 and TRBJ1-5 provide the parts outside the CDR3, is DAMVIQNPRYQVTQFGKPVTLSCSQTLNHNVMYWYQQKSSQAPKLLFHYYDKDFNNEADTPDNFQSRRPNTSFCFLDIRSPGLGDTAMYLCATSRWGGGVGQPQHFGDGTRLSIL.

This chain joins TRBV9 and TRBJ2-5, with 12 positions matching TRBD2. This CDR3 is 17 amino acids long. After removal of 3 bases from V and 4 bases from J, the junction contained 10 bases not matched to a gene. Germline V gene data show CDR1 as SGDLS and CDR2 as YYNGEE. The CDR3, as DNA: TGTGCCAGCAGCGGAGGGCTAGCGGGGGGGCTGGGAGAGACCCAGTACTTC. It codes for CASSGGLAGGLGETQYF.

The rearrangement joins TRBV4-1 to TRBJ2-5; D gene uncertain. CDR1 is MGHRA, CDR2 YSYEKL, per germline. V was clipped by 1 base and J by 2 bases, with 8 bases between them. The CDR3 spans 14 residues. The CDR3 region is CASSQVSLQETQYF. CDR3 bases: TGCGCCAGCAGCCAAGTTTCACTTCAAGAGACCCAGTACTTC.

The chain employs TRBV29-1 and TRBJ1-4; TRBD1 agrees at 7 bases. Losses at the gene ends were 6 bases for V and 7 bases for J; bases not matched to a gene: 5. The CDR3 covers 12 residues. Germline CDR1 and CDR2: SQVTM and ANQGSEA. The CDR3 loop reads CSVGYRGEKLFF. CDR3 DNA sequence: TGCAGCGTAGGATACAGGGGTGAAAAACTGTTTTTT.

The V gene is TRBV16, the J gene TRBJ2-7; D may be TRBD1 (8 bases). The CDR3 length is 16 residues. Trimming left V 4 bases short and J 4 bases short, with 20 bases between. From germline, CDR1 is KGHSY and CDR2 FQNENV. The DNA of the CDR3 is TGTGCCAGCAGCCGTACGGGGGGACAGGCCCTTTACGAGCAGTACTTC. Its translation: CASSRTGGQALYEQYF.

This chain joins TRBV11-1 and TRBJ1-1; 7 nucleotides line up with TRBD1. Trimming removed 7 bases from V and 3 bases from J; junction bases left unmatched: 8. Per the germline V gene, CDR1 is SGHAT and CDR2 is FQDESV (reference sequence). This CDR3 comprises 14 residues. The CDR3 coding sequence is TGTGCCAGCACCGAATTCAGGGGGTACACTGAAGCTTTCTTT. This codes for CASTEFRGYTEAFF.

This sequence joins TRBV5-1 and TRBJ1-2, with D tentatively TRBD1 (6 bases). The V end was cut by 6 bases, the J end by 4 bases, with 13 bases between. The germline V gene has CDR1 SGHRS and CDR2 YFSETQ. The CDR3 contains 13 residues. In nucleotides, the CDR3 is TGCGCCAGCAAGGCCACAGGGCCCTATGGCTACACCTTC. Translating gives CASKATGPYGYTF.

CDR3 nucleotide sequence: TGCGCCAGCAGCCAAGGGAGGGGGAGGGTGGGAACCATATATTTT. This translates into CASSQGRGRVGTIYF. This chain connects TRBV4-1 to TRBJ1-3; D is possibly TRBD1 (6 bases). Germline V gene data show CDR1 as MGHRA and CDR2 as YSYEKL. Trimming pared 1 base from V and 10 bases from J, leaving 17 bases between. The CDR3 contains 15 residues.